These 21 T cell receptor beta chains were all obtained from the same sample, sequenced in a study of blood T cell repertoires in COVID-19. Using immunoSEQ multiplex PCR, the repertoire was profiled, and TCRdb retains in-frame clones only, with some absent. Of 85,000 to 110,000 clones listed, 87% were seen once; the top ten hold 3.1%. The specimen was peripheral blood. The receptors were sampled from a man in his forties or fifties in a cohort sampled during active COVID-19.

The chain couples TRBV3-1 (or the pseudogene TRBV3-2) to TRBJ1-5; D unclear. This CDR3 region has 14 residues. Germline loops: CDR1 LGHDT, CDR2 YNNKEL (reference sequence). V was trimmed by 5 bases and J by 1 base, leaving 9 bases between them. The CDR3 coding sequence is TGTGCCAGCAGCTCCGGAGACAGCAATCAGCCCCAGCATTTT. It specifies CASSSGDSNQPQHF.

The chain recombines TRBV3-1 (or the pseudogene TRBV3-2) with TRBJ2-1; D might be TRBD2 (6 bases). This CDR3 contains 16 residues. Germline CDR1 reads LGHDT; CDR2 reads YNNKEL (reference sequence). The V end was cut by 3 bases, the J end by 3 bases, with 15 bases between. The CDR3 spells CASSQVGGAGYNEQFF. The DNA for the CDR3 is TGTGCCAGCAGCCAGGTGGGAGGAGCGGGCTACAATGAGCAGTTCTTC.

The J gene is TRBJ1-3, the V gene TRBV3-1 (or the pseudogene TRBV3-2); D gene uncertain. Germline CDR1 LGHDT, CDR2 YNNKEL (reference sequence). This CDR3 spans 13 amino acids. V lost 1 base to trimming and J lost 6 bases, with 7 bases between them. The CDR3 reads CASSQVVANTIYF. CDR3 nucleotides: TGTGCCAGCAGCCAAGTAGTTGCAAACACCATATATTTT.

This clone was counted once. The rearrangement links TRBV18 to TRBJ1-2, with D tentatively TRBD1 (6 bases). The V and J ends lost 2 bases and 3 bases respectively, with 7 bases between them. CDR1 is KGHSH and CDR2 is LQKENI in the germline V gene. This CDR3 spans 13 amino acids. DNA of the CDR3: TGTGCCAGCTCACCAACAGGGTACTATGGCTACACCTTC. It translates to CASSPTGYYGYTF.

The chain joins TRBV18 to TRBJ1-1; 10 bases are a match to TRBD1. Unmatched junction bases numbered 4, after V lost 5 bases and J lost 4 bases. CDR1 KGHSH and CDR2 LQKENI come from the germline V gene. The CDR3 is 14 amino acids. CDR3 residues: CASSGRDRGTEAFF. The CDR3 nucleotides read TGTGCCAGCTCAGGCCGGGACAGGGGCACTGAAGCTTTCTTT.

The rearrangement joins TRBV7-2 to TRBJ1-1; weak D call: TRBD1 (5 bases). Germline-derived CDR1 and CDR2 are SGHTA and FQGNSA. CDR3 size: 15 residues. Trimming left V 5 bases short and J 0 bases short, with 13 bases between. The CDR3 protein is CASSKGPFVNTEAFF. CDR3 in DNA: TGTGCCAGCAGCAAGGGGCCGTTCGTGAACACTGAAGCTTTCTTT.

J is TRBJ1-2 and V is TRBV15; TRBD1 is a possible D gene (6 bases). CDR1 is LNHNV, CDR2 YYDKDF, per germline (reference sequence). Between the trimmed V and J ends, which lost 1 base and 1 base, there was a span of 10 bases. CDR3 length: 15 amino acids. CDR3 region: CATSRGQGINYGYTF. CDR3 in DNA: TGTGCCACCAGCAGAGGCCAGGGGATTAACTATGGCTACACCTTC.

The chain joins TRBV5-1 to TRBJ1-1, with TRBD1 matching over 7 bases. The V gene's germline CDR1 is SGHRS and CDR2 YFSETQ. V shed 5 bases, J shed 4 bases, and the junction held 11 bases outside the gene matches. The CDR3 is made up of 15 amino acids. The CDR3 protein is CASRQGMEMGTEAFF. The DNA for the CDR3 is TGCGCCAGCAGACAGGGGATGGAGATGGGCACTGAAGCTTTCTTT. Based on the CDR3 plus reference TRBV5-1 and TRBJ1-1, the full variable domain is KAGVTQTPRYLIKTRGQQVTLSCSPISGHRSVSWYQQTPGQGLQFLFEYFSETQRNKGNFPGRFSGRQFSNSRSEMNVSTLELGDSALYLCASRQGMEMGTEAFFGQGTRLTVV.

The chain recombines TRBV15 with TRBJ1-1, with TRBD1 identical over 7 bases. After removal of 9 bases from V and 5 bases from J, the junction contained 9 bases not matched to a gene. Germline V gene lookup returns CDR1 LNHNV and CDR2 YYDKDF (reference sequence). The CDR3 is 13 residues long. CDR3 amino acids: CATSDRIGTEAFF. The CDR3 nucleotides are TGTGCCACTTCGGACAGGATCGGAACTGAAGCTTTCTTT.

CDR3: CASSQADRISNQPQHF. CDR3 bases: TGTGCCAGCAGCCAAGCCGACAGGATTAGCAATCAGCCCCAGCATTTT. V usage is TRBV3-1 (or the pseudogene TRBV3-2) and J usage is TRBJ1-5; TRBD1 is a possible D gene (6 bases). Germline V CDR1 and CDR2: LGHDT, YNNKEL (reference sequence). V was clipped by 1 base and J by 0 bases, with 10 bases between them. The CDR3 consists of 16 residues.

This clone appeared a single time. V and J are TRBV7-9 and TRBJ1-6; D is unclear. V dropped 3 bases and J dropped 5 bases, with 2 bases sitting between them. The CDR3 runs to 12 residues. Per germline, CDR1 SEHNR and CDR2 FQNEAQ (reference sequence). Here the CDR3 DNA reads TGTGCCAGCAGCTTCGATAATTCACCCCTCCACTTT. Its translation is CASSFDNSPLHF.

The chain links TRBV6-6 to TRBJ1-6; 7 bases map to TRBD1. The junction had 14 bases not matched to a gene; V was cut back by 6 bases and J by 9 bases. The germline V gene has CDR1 MNHNY and CDR2 SVGAGI (reference sequence). The CDR3 sequence is 16 residues long. In DNA, the CDR3 is TGTGCCAGCAGCCGATCCACAGGGGTGGGTAGTTCACCCCTCCACTTT. Its translation: CASSRSTGVGSSPLHF.

The V and J genes are TRBV27 and TRBJ2-2, with D tentatively TRBD2 (7 bases). Germline V CDR1 and CDR2: MNHEY, SMNVEV (reference sequence). V lost 10 bases, J lost 6 bases, and 24 bases lay in between. This CDR3 is built from 16 residues. The CDR3 here is CAKNKSGWGGPGELFF. The CDR3 DNA is TGTGCCAAAAATAAAAGCGGTTGGGGGGGGCCCGGGGAGCTGTTTTTT.

This chain joins TRBV6-5 and TRBJ1-1; no reliable D call. Trimming removed 7 bases at V and 11 bases at J, with 20 bases between. Germline loops: CDR1 MNHEY, CDR2 SVGAGI. The CDR3 runs 13 residues. CDR3 protein: CASTLRSAMEAFF. Here the CDR3 DNA reads TGTGCCAGCACCCTTAGGTCGGCAATGGAGGCTTTCTTT.

This chain links TRBV19 with TRBJ1-5; 9 bases match TRBD1. The CDR3 extends over 15 amino acids. The germline CDR1 and CDR2 sequences are LNHDA and SQIVND (reference sequence). The J segment lost 4 bases and the V segment lost 6 bases, leaving 7 bases of the junction unmatched. CDR3 sequence (DNA): TGTGCCAGTAGCCAGGACAGGGGTAGGAATCAGCCCCAGCATTTT. Translation: CASSQDRGRNQPQHF.

The genes are TRBV7-2 and TRBJ2-4; 9 bases align to TRBD1. The V and J ends lost 5 bases and 3 bases, in that order; junction bases with no gene match: 5. The CDR3 covers 15 residues. Per the germline V gene, CDR1 is SGHTA and CDR2 is FQGNSA. CDR3 amino acids: CASSPQTGGKNIQYF. The CDR3 coding sequence is TGTGCCAGCAGCCCCCAGACAGGGGGCAAAAACATTCAGTACTTC.

This chain connects TRBV7-9 to TRBJ2-3; possible D gene TRBD1, 6 bases. Trimming stripped 3 bases from V and 4 bases from J, with 11 bases between. This CDR3 contains 14 residues. Germline V gene sequence: CDR1 SEHNR, CDR2 FQNEAQ (reference sequence). The CDR3 here is CASSFRGQADTQYF. Written as DNA, the CDR3 is TGTGCCAGCAGCTTCAGGGGCCAGGCAGATACGCAGTATTTT.

V usage is TRBV10-3 and J usage is TRBJ2-3; 9 bases line up with TRBD2. The germline V gene encodes CDR1 ENHRY and CDR2 SYGVKD. This CDR3 contains 16 residues. J was trimmed by 1 base and V by 3 bases; bases with no gene match: 5. The CDR3 DNA reads TGTGCCATCAGTGAAATGGCTAGCGGGGGCACAGATACGCAGTATTTT. Its protein product is CAISEMASGGTDTQYF.

V usage is TRBV2 and J usage is TRBJ1-6, with D perhaps matching TRBD1 (5 bases). Trimming pared 6 bases from V and 6 bases from J, leaving 15 bases between. The CDR3 loop spans 15 amino acids. Germline V gene sequence: CDR1 SNHLY, CDR2 FYNNEI. The CDR3 DNA sequence: TGTGCCAGCAGCTCACCACGACAGCTTAATTCACCCCTCCACTTT. Translation: CASSSPRQLNSPLHF.

This clone has only one observation. The chain combines TRBV27 with TRBJ1-2; no firm D call. The CDR3 is 15 amino acids. The V gene's germline CDR1 is MNHEY and CDR2 SMNVEV (reference sequence). With 5 bases removed from V and 3 bases from J, the gap between germline ends came to 16 bases. DNA for the CDR3: TGTGCCAGCAGTCCTTCCGGGGTAAGGGACTATGGCTACACCTTC. Its translation is CASSPSGVRDYGYTF.

The chain is built from TRBV6-1 and TRBJ2-4; perhaps TRBD1 as D (6 bases). Germline CDR1 reads MNHNS; CDR2 reads SASEGT. This CDR3 comprises 17 residues. Trimming took 4 bases from V and 4 from J, leaving 20 bases between them. The CDR3 coding sequence is TGTGCCAGCAGTGGCCCCTCGAGGGGGAACATTAAAAACATTCAGTACTTC. It encodes CASSGPSRGNIKNIQYF.